A single sample gave rise to the 3 T cell receptor beta chains below, sequenced in a study of T-cell reconstitution after alpha-beta-depleted transplantation in children. Unique molecular identifiers were used in preparing the TCRbeta library. TCRdb re-called the PCR reads through MiXCR, storing one row per CDR3 protein. Of about 980,000 distinct CDR3 sequences in the sample, roughly 29% were seen once. Specimen: PBMCs, mostly from graft donor cells, collected 360 days after TCRalphabeta/CD19-depleted stem cell transplant. These receptors were obtained from a boy in the first two years of life who had a stem cell transplant for SCID, so the T cells may come from the graft donor.

The V and J genes are TRBV21-1 and TRBJ2-5; TRBD1, the table's D call, was not compared with the DNA. TRBV21-1 is listed as a pseudogene. This CDR3 has 16 amino acids. CDR3 DNA: TGTGCCAGCTCCCCTCGGGGGGGCGCCCGAGTGGAGACCCAGTACTTC. It translates to CASSPRGGARVETQYF.

V and J are TRBV29-1 and TRBJ2-1; TRBD2 matches 7 bases. There are 11 residues in the CDR3. Germline V gene sequence: CDR1 SQVTM, CDR2 ANQGSEA. J was trimmed by 10 bases and V by 4 bases; bases with no gene match: 4. This CDR3 reads CSVGRTREQFF. DNA of the CDR3: TGCAGCGTTGGACGGACTAGGGAGCAGTTCTTC.

This clonotype has only a few counts. The chain recombines TRBV4-3 with TRBJ2-3, with 9 positions matching TRBD2. The junction had 7 bases not matched to a gene; V was cut back by 1 base and J by 2 bases. The germline V gene encodes CDR1 LGHNA and CDR2 YSLEER. CDR3 length: 17 amino acids. The CDR3, as DNA: TGCGCCAGCAGCCAAGCGTTGTTAGCGGGGGACACAGATACGCAGTATTTT. Its protein is CASSQALLAGDTDTQYF.